The 19 T cell receptor beta chains given below trace back to one sample, sequenced in a study of T cell changes during pregnancy in multiple sclerosis (dated by TCRdb to about 2019). Preparation of the library involved the immunoSEQ multiplex PCR assay. The immuneACCESS repertoire file appears here via TCRdb, limited to in-frame rearrangements. These files lack a portion of the clones; in checked studies, under half of the deficit traces to unresolved V genes, and the cause of the others is not known. Here the sample has just over 20,000 clones; roughly 89% occur a single time. The biggest ten clones account for 4.5% to 5.5% of the sample. The sequencing here drew on CD8+ T cells from peripheral blood mononuclear cells, taken in the second trimester of pregnancy. Receptors were obtained from a female donor in good health, enrolled as a control in a pregnancy study.

The rearrangement links TRBV5-1 to TRBJ2-7; perhaps TRBD1 as D (5 bases). CDR3 length: 13 residues. V lost 5 bases, J lost 0 bases, and 9 bases lay in between. CDR1 and CDR2 (germline): SGHRS, YFSETQ. The CDR3 region is CASRGADSYEQYF. CDR3 nucleotides: TGCGCCAGCAGAGGGGCAGACTCCTACGAGCAGTACTTC.

CDR3 DNA: TGTGCCAGCAGCCAAGATAGGGGTACTGGGGCCAACGTCCTGACTTTC. This translates into CASSQDRGTGANVLTF. This chain uses TRBV4-2 with TRBJ2-6, with D tentatively TRBD1 (5 bases). The CDR3 loop spans 16 amino acids. The ends were cut back, 0 bases at V and 2 bases at J, with 8 bases in the middle. From germline, CDR1 is LGHNA and CDR2 YNFKEQ.

The chain couples TRBV9 to TRBJ2-7; D gene ambiguous. The CDR3 length is 14 residues. From germline, CDR1 is SGDLS and CDR2 YYNGEE. V was trimmed by 0 bases and J by 1 base, leaving 8 bases between them. The CDR3, as DNA: TGTGCCAGCAGCGTAGGAGGCAGTTCCTACGAGCAGTACTTC. Amino acid sequence: CASSVGGSSYEQYF.

This clone was detected once. V and J are TRBV9 and TRBJ1-4, with D tentatively TRBD1 (6 bases). This CDR3 spans 15 amino acids. Trimming shortened V by 0 bases and J by 4 bases, and 10 bases separated the two germline ends. The germline V gene has CDR1 SGDLS and CDR2 YYNGEE. In DNA form, the CDR3 reads TGTGCCAGCAGCGTAGAGGGACAAATTAATGAAAAACTGTTTTTT. Encoded protein: CASSVEGQINEKLFF.

This chain links TRBV11-1 with TRBJ2-3; a possible D gene is TRBD2 (6 bases). Trimming cost V 1 base and J 5 bases, with 16 bases left between them. CDR3 length: 16 amino acids. Germline CDR1 SGHAT, CDR2 FQDESV (reference sequence). CDR3 residues: CASSLDERAMKDTQYF. The DNA for the CDR3 is TGTGCCAGCAGCTTAGACGAGCGGGCGATGAAAGATACGCAGTATTTT.

This chain joins TRBV9 and TRBJ2-7, with D uncertain. V was trimmed by 3 bases and J by 3 bases, leaving 13 bases between them. Per the germline V gene, CDR1 is SGDLS and CDR2 is YYNGEE. The CDR3 runs to 14 residues. The CDR3 coding sequence is TGTGCCAGCAGCGCGCGGCCAGAACTCTACGAGCAGTACTTC. The encoded protein is CASSARPELYEQYF.

This chain connects TRBV29-1 to TRBJ2-7; unclear D gene. Germline assignment: CDR1 SQVTM and CDR2 ANQGSEA. The ends were cut back, 2 bases at V and 4 bases at J, with 6 bases in the middle. There are 11 residues in the CDR3. The CDR3 DNA follows: TGCAGCGTTGAATCCGGGTACGAGCAGTACTTC. Its protein is CSVESGYEQYF.

The chain carries TRBV4-2 and TRBJ1-3; the match to TRBD1 covers 9 bases. J was trimmed by 13 bases and V by 1 base; bases with no gene match: 5. This CDR3 spans 13 amino acids. Germline-derived CDR1 and CDR2 are LGHNA and YNFKEQ. CDR3 sequence: CASSQVVGQGIYF. The CDR3 DNA reads as TGTGCCAGCAGCCAAGTCGTGGGACAGGGAATATATTTT.

J is TRBJ2-7 and V is TRBV9; D is unclear. Germline CDR1 is SGDLS and CDR2 is YYNGEE. The CDR3 runs 14 residues. The V gene lost 0 bases and the J gene lost 2 bases, with 9 bases spanning the gap. CDR3 sequence reads: CASSVGLPPYEQYF. In DNA form, the CDR3 reads TGTGCCAGCAGCGTAGGACTCCCCCCCTACGAGCAGTACTTC. Using reference TRBV9 and TRBJ2-7 for the parts outside the CDR3, the full variable domain is DSGVTQTPKHLITATGQRVTLRCSPRSGDLSVYWYQQSLDQGLQFLIQYYNGEERAKGNILERFSAQQFPDLHSELNLSSLELGDSALYFCASSVGLPPYEQYFGPGTRLTVT.

This chain connects TRBV11-2 to TRBJ2-7; D possibly corresponds to TRBD2 (6 bases). CDR1 and CDR2 (germline): SGHAT, FQNNGV. This CDR3 contains 15 residues. Trimming removed 3 bases at V and 2 bases at J, with 14 bases between. CDR3 in DNA: TGTGCCAGCAGCTTGTACGGGACTCCCGCCTACGAGCAGTACTTC. This sequence encodes CASSLYGTPAYEQYF.

The rearrangement joins TRBV6-5 to TRBJ2-1, with 12 nucleotides matching TRBD2. V shed 5 bases, J shed 10 bases, and the junction held 9 bases outside the gene matches. The CDR3 extends over 15 amino acids. The germline V gene encodes CDR1 MNHEY and CDR2 SVGAGI. The CDR3 DNA is TGTGCCAGCAGTGTCCGACTAGCGGGAGCGGGAGAGCAGTTCTTC. This encodes CASSVRLAGAGEQFF.

This rearrangement joins TRBV28 to TRBJ2-7; D possibly corresponds to TRBD2 (6 bases). Per the germline V gene, CDR1 is MDHEN and CDR2 is SYDVKM. The CDR3 length is 14 residues. Trimming took off 7 bases at V and 3 bases at J, with 16 bases between the two ends. As DNA, the CDR3 is TGTGCCAGCAACCTCCGGGACTTCTACTACGAGCAGTACTTC. Its protein product is CASNLRDFYYEQYF. The whole variable domain, filled in from reference TRBV28 and TRBJ2-7, reads DVKVTQSSRYLVKRTGEKVFLECVQDMDHENMFWYRQDPGLGLRLIYFSYDVKMKEKGDIPEGYSVSREKKERFSLILESASTNQTSMYLCASNLRDFYYEQYFGPGTRLTVT.

This chain links TRBV6-4 with TRBJ2-3; 8 bases fit TRBD1. V trimming: 4 bases; J trimming: 4 bases; junction bases outside the gene matches: 4. This CDR3 has 14 amino acids. Germline values: CDR1 MRHNA, CDR2 SNTAGT. CDR3 loop: CASSASTGADTQYF. Written as DNA, the CDR3 is TGTGCCAGCAGTGCCTCGACAGGGGCAGATACGCAGTATTTT.

The chain combines TRBV2 with TRBJ2-1, with D maybe TRBD2 (6 bases). The CDR3 is 17 residues long. CDR1 SNHLY and CDR2 FYNNEI come from the germline V gene. V was trimmed by 4 bases and J by 0 bases, leaving 16 bases between them. The CDR3 sequence is CASSVRGSGYSYNEQFF. CDR3 DNA sequence: TGTGCCAGCAGTGTTCGGGGTAGCGGCTACTCCTACAATGAGCAGTTCTTC.

The CDR3: CASSQGIGTSGRPGGELFF. The CDR3 DNA follows: TGTGCCAGCAGCCAAGGGATCGGGACTAGCGGGAGACCAGGCGGGGAGCTGTTTTTT. The J gene is TRBJ2-2, the V gene TRBV4-2; TRBD2 agrees at 14 bases. Germline V lookup: CDR1 LGHNA, CDR2 YNFKEQ. V lost 1 base to trimming and J lost 7 bases; unmatched junction nucleotides: 11. CDR3 length: 19 amino acids.

V is TRBV7-6 and J is TRBJ2-3, with 9 nucleotides matching TRBD2. The germline CDR1 and CDR2 sequences are SGHVS and FNYEAQ. V was pared by 7 bases and J by 1 base, with 15 bases of the junction left unmatched. The length of the CDR3 is 18 residues. The CDR3: CASTREAGGPSRTDTQYF. The CDR3 coding sequence is TGTGCCAGCACGAGGGAAGCGGGGGGCCCTTCCCGCACAGATACGCAGTATTTT.

The chain recombines TRBV13 with TRBJ2-3; D not resolved. Trimming cost V 5 bases and J 0 bases, with 3 bases left between them. This CDR3 contains 12 residues. Germline-derived CDR1 and CDR2 are PRHDT and FYEKMQ (reference sequence). CDR3 loop: CASSLSTDTQYF. CDR3 nucleotide sequence: TGTGCCAGCAGCCTTAGCACAGATACGCAGTATTTT.

This clone was recorded only once. The rearrangement links TRBV27 to TRBJ2-7; D may be TRBD1 (6 bases). Germline CDR1 reads MNHEY; CDR2 reads SMNVEV (reference sequence). V lost 4 bases, J lost 2 bases, and 15 bases lay in between. The CDR3 length is 15 residues. CDR3 bases: TGTGCCAGCAGTTCCTACCAGGGACAACCCTACGAGCAGTACTTC. This sequence encodes CASSSYQGQPYEQYF.

The rearrangement uses TRBV25-1 and TRBJ2-3, with a weak D call TRBD2 (5 bases). Germline V gene lookup returns CDR1 MGHDK and CDR2 SYGVNS. The CDR3 extends over 14 amino acids. The V and J ends lost 2 bases and 4 bases respectively, with 10 bases between them. The CDR3 nucleotides read TGTGCCAGCAGTGAAGGATGGGAGTCAGATACGCAGTATTTT. It translates to CASSEGWESDTQYF. Based on the CDR3 plus reference TRBV25-1 and TRBJ2-3, the full variable domain is EADIYQTPRYLVIGTGKKITLECSQTMGHDKMYWYQQDPGMELHLIHYSYGVNSTEKGDLSSESTVSRIRTEHFPLTLESARPSHTSQYLCASSEGWESDTQYFGPGTRLTVL.